This is a list of T cell receptor beta chains from one sample in a study of technical replicates of blood from a handful of donors. The data were produced by immunoSEQ multiplex PCR, yet TCRdb's version contains in-frame clones alone and is incomplete. The sample lists 53,000 or so clones, just under 95% occurring once. The sample was PBMCs. The receptors stem from a human donor in good health. Some clones in this sample may be carry-over from other donors' samples. Both conserved end residues are part of each CDR3. Each record gives: J gene, V gene, clone size, D gene, CDR3 DNA, CDR3 protein. A D gene is named only where the DNA matches it firmly. For some rows the clone size is stated as once, few or many, or as a class when expanded; others skip it.

TRBJ2-7,TRBV6-6,-,TRBD1,TGTGCCAGCCGGAGAGCGGGACAGGGGGTATCCTACGAGCAGTACTTC,CASRRAGQGVSYEQYF
TRBJ1-1,TRBV14,-,-,TGTGCCAGCAGCCAGACGAGGGTGAACACTGAAGCTTTCTTT,CASSQTRVNTEAFF
TRBJ2-1,TRBV9,-,TRBD1,TGTGCCAGCAGCGTAGGACAGGGGGTCACCTACAATGAGCAGTTCTTC,CASSVGQGVTYNEQFF
TRBJ2-7,TRBV5-1,-,-,TGCGCCAGCTCCCGCGGGGACTACGAGCAGTACTTC,CASSRGDYEQYF
TRBJ2-4,TRBV10-1,-,-,TGCGCCAGCAGTGAGGACTACGCGTCTACGAACATTCAGTACTTC,CASSEDYASTNIQYF
TRBJ2-1,TRBV27,-,TRBD1,TGTGCCAGCAGTTGGGACAGCGTCAATGAGCAGTTCTTC,CASSWDSVNEQFF
TRBJ2-1,TRBV10-3,-,TRBD1,TGTGCCATCGGACTACAGGGGGCTAATGAGCAGTTCTTC,CAIGLQGANEQFF
TRBJ1-4,TRBV12-5,-,TRBD1,TGTGCTAGTGGAGCCGCCGGGACAGGGGGCGGGGGGAATGAAAAACTGTTTTTT,CASGAAGTGGGGNEKLFF
TRBJ1-2,TRBV21-1,-,-,TGTGCCAGCAGCAAAGCGCCGGCAGGGGGCGACTATGGCTACACCTTC,CASSKAPAGGDYGYTF
TRBJ2-5,TRBV7-9,-,-,TGTGCCAGCAGCTCGGACTGGCAAGAGACCCAGTACTTC,CASSSDWQETQYF
TRBJ2-2,TRBV7-9,-,-,TGTGCCAGCCGGGGCACCGGGGAGCTGTTTTTT,CASRGTGELFF
TRBJ2-1,TRBV7-9,-,-,TGTGCCAGCAGCCTATTTAGCGACAATGAGCAGTTCTTC,CASSLFSDNEQFF
TRBJ1-2,TRBV18,-,TRBD1,TGTGCCAGCTCACCGAACCGGGACAGCAACTATGGCTACACCTTC,CASSPNRDSNYGYTF
TRBJ2-5,TRBV23-1,-,TRBD1,TGCGCCAGCAGTCAAGGGAACAGGGGGCGGGAAGAGACCCAGTACTTC,CASSQGNRGREETQYF
TRBJ1-5,TRBV4-3,-,-,TGCGCCAGCAGCCAAGCACAGGGAGGGCAGCCCCAGCATTTT,CASSQAQGGQPQHF
TRBJ2-1,TRBV4-2,-,TRBD2,TGTGCCAGCAGCCAGGATCCACTAGCGGGGGTCTACAATGAGCAGTTCTTC,CASSQDPLAGVYNEQFF
TRBJ2-7,TRBV9,-,-,TGTGCCAGCAGCCCCTCCGGGGGTACCGAGCAGTACTTC,CASSPSGGTEQYF
TRBJ1-2,TRBV4-2,-,TRBD1,TGTGCCAGCAGCCAAGACCCCTCGGAGGGGGCCCTTGGCTACACCTTC,CASSQDPSEGALGYTF
TRBJ2-2,TRBV7-9,-,-,TGTGCCAGCAGCTTAGCGGAGGGTTTCGCCGGGGAGCTGTTTTTT,CASSLAEGFAGELFF
TRBJ2-3,TRBV7-8,-,TRBD2,TGTGCCAGCAGGAACCGGGCGGGAGGCCGCACGAGCACAGATACGCAGTATTTT,CASRNRAGGRTSTDTQYF
TRBJ2-7,TRBV7-3,-,-,TGTGCCAGCAGCTTATCGGGTCTGGGCGAGCAGTACTTC,CASSLSGLGEQYF
TRBJ2-5,TRBV5-1,-,TRBD2,TGCGCCAGCAGCTTGACTGGACTAGCAGGGGAGACCCAGTACTTC,CASSLTGLAGETQYF
TRBJ2-5,TRBV7-2,-,-,TGTGCCAGCTCCCCGCGAGGGCCCTCCCAAGAGACCCAGTACTTC,CASSPRGPSQETQYF
TRBJ2-7,TRBV5-4,-,TRBD1,TGTGCCAGCACCTCGGGACAGGGTCCCTACGAGCAGTACTTC,CASTSGQGPYEQYF
TRBJ1-2,TRBV5-5,few,TRBD1,TGTGCCAGCAGCTTAGACCTCGGACAGGGCATTTACTACACCTTC,CASSLDLGQGIYYTF
TRBJ1-2,TRBV6-5,-,-,TGTGCCAGCAGTAGGACCCGGGACAAGAACTATGGCTACACCTTC,CASSRTRDKNYGYTF
TRBJ1-1,TRBV7-2,-,-,TGTGCCAGCAGCTTAGCGAGAAGGAACACTGAAGCTTTCTTT,CASSLARRNTEAFF
TRBJ2-1,TRBV6-4,-,TRBD2,TGTGCCAGCAGTGAAGCTAGCGGGAGGGTCAATGAGCAGTTCTTC,CASSEASGRVNEQFF
TRBJ2-1,TRBV11-1,once,-,TGTGCCAGCAGCTTAGAGGCCGCGCATCCCTGGGAGTTGGATGAGCAGTTCTTC,CASSLEAAHPWELDEQFF
TRBJ2-2,TRBV2,-,-,TGTGCCAGCAGTTCCTCTAGGACCGGGGAGCTGTTTTTT,CASSSSRTGELFF
TRBJ2-1,TRBV29-1,-,TRBD2,TGCAGCGTTGAAGATCGGGTTTCGGGGGGACCCCGGGAGCAGTTCTTC,CSVEDRVSGGPREQFF
TRBJ2-7,TRBV28,-,-,TGTGCCAGCAGTTTAGGCTCAAGACTAAGCTCCTACGAGCAGTACTTC,CASSLGSRLSSYEQYF